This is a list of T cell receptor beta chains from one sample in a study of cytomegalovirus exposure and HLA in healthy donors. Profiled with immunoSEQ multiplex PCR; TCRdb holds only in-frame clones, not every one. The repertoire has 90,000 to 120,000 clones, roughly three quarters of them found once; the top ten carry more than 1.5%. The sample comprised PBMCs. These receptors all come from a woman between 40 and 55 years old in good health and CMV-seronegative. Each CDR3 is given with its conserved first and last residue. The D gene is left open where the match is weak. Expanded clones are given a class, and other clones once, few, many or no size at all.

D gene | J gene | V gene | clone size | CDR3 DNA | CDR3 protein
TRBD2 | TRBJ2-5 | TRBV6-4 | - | TGTGCCAGCAGTGACTCGAGCTATACGGGAGGTACCCAGTTTTCGCAGTACTTC | CASSDSSYTGGTQFSQYF
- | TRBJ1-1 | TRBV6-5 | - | TGTGCCAGCAGTTCCCGAGGGATCTTTCCTGAAGCTTTCTTT | CASSSRGIFPEAFF
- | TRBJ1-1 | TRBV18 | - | TGTGCCAGCTCGTCCTCAGGGTTCCCGAGTTATGCTTTCTTT | CASSSSGFPSYAFF
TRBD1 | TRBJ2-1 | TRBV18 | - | TGTGCCAGCTCCCCGATCTTCTCAGGGGGCCAGCCTACAAATGAGCAGTTCTTC | CASSPIFSGGQPTNEQFF
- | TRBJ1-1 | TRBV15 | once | TGTGCCACCAAGGTCTTCGGAGGCACTGAAGCTTTCTTT | CATKVFGGTEAFF
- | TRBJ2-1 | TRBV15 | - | TGTGCCACCAGCAGAGCCGGTACAGGGTACAATGAGCAGTTCTTC | CATSRAGTGYNEQFF
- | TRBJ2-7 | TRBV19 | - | TGTGCCAGTAGTCCAGACAGAGGAACCTACGAGCAGTACTTC | CASSPDRGTYEQYF
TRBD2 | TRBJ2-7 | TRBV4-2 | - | TGTGCCAGCAGCCAAGACGGGACTAGCGGGAGTGACGAGCAGTACTTC | CASSQDGTSGSDEQYF
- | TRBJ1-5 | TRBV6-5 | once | TGTGCCAGCAGTTCCCGACGGACAGGCAATCAGCCCCAGCATTTT | CASSSRRTGNQPQHF
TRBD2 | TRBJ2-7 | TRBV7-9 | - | TGTGCCAGCAGCGACCGGACTAGCGGGAGCAACGAGCAGTACTTC | CASSDRTSGSNEQYF
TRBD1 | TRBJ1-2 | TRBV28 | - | TGTGCCAGCAGCTCCTACAGGGGGCGCCCTTATGGCTACACCTTC | CASSSYRGRPYGYTF
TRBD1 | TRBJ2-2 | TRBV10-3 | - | TGTGCCACCGGACAGGGGGAGAACACCGGGGAGCTGTTTTTT | CATGQGENTGELFF
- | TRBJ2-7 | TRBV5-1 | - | TGCGCCAGCAGAGGCGGGACCTACGAGCAGTACTTC | CASRGGTYEQYF
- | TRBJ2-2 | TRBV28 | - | TGTGCCAGCAGTTTCCGGGGCACCGGGGAGCTGTTTTTT | CASSFRGTGELFF
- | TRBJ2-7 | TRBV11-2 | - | TGTGCCAGCAGCTTAGCTGCGGGGAACTACGAGCAGTACTTC | CASSLAAGNYEQYF
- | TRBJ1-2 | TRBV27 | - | TGTGCCAGCAGTTTATCGGCAGGGACTGTCACCTATGGCTACACCTTC | CASSLSAGTVTYGYTF
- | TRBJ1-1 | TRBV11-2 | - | TGTGCCAGCAGCCTACAAGACAATACCGGACAGGAAGCTTTCTTT | CASSLQDNTGQEAFF
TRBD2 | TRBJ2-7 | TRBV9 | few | TGTGCCAGCAGCGTAGCCCCGACTAGCGGGCCCTCCTACGAGCAGTACTTC | CASSVAPTSGPSYEQYF
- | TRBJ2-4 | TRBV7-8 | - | TGTGCCAGCAGCTTAACAACTAGCCACTCACAACTAGCCAAAAACATTCAGTACTTC | CASSLTTSHSQLAKNIQYF
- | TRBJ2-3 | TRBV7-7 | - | TGTGCTAGCAGCTCACAGGGAGCCGATACGCAGTATTTT | CASSSQGADTQYF
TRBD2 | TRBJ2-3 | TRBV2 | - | TGTGCCAGCAGAGCGACTAGCGGGAGCACAGATACGCAGTATTTT | CASRATSGSTDTQYF
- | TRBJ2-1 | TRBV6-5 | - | TGTGCCAGCAGTTTTGGACAGTACAATGAGCAGTTCTTC | CASSFGQYNEQFF